Listed here are 31 T cell receptor beta chains from one sample, sequenced in a study of post-analysis software for immune sequencing data. Whole-study results and caveats: There were five TRBV segments more frequent in patients than controls, and TRBV5-6, TRBV5-1 and TRBV20-1 were among them.

These receptors have no identified antigens. Unique-molecular-identifier-tagged TCR beta cDNA libraries were used. TCRdb re-called the PCR reads through MiXCR, storing one row per CDR3 protein. The data show roughly 540,000 distinct CDR3 sequences, around a third seen once. Sequenced material: blood. These receptors were taken from a girl under 18 with multiple sclerosis.

As regards this clonotype: Since a much larger clone is just one base distant, this may be a read error. The chain is built from TRBV11-2 and TRBJ2-5, with TRBD2 matching 11 bases. The CDR3 loop spans 14 amino acids. The junction had 7 bases not matched to a gene; V was cut back by 2 bases and J by 11 bases. The germline V gene encodes CDR1 SGHAT and CDR2 FQNNGV. Here the CDR3 DNA reads TGTGCCAGCAGCTTAACGACTAGCGGGAATGAGCAGTACTTC. It encodes CASSLTTSGNEQYF.

This clonotype was seen a few times. The V call is TRBV3-1, the J call TRBJ2-1; TRBD2 matches 7 bases. The germline V gene encodes CDR1 LGHDT and CDR2 YNNKEL (reference sequence). This CDR3 is 14 amino acids long. Trimming took 2 bases from V and 6 from J; bases not matched to a gene: 4. CDR3 in DNA: TGTGCCAGCAGCCAACTAGCGGTACCCAATGAGCAGTTCTTC. Translation gives CASSQLAVPNEQFF.

V and J are TRBV20-1 and TRBJ1-1; D is unclear. The CDR3 covers 11 residues. Per germline, CDR1 DFQATT and CDR2 SNEGSKA (reference sequence). Trimming removed 8 bases at V and 7 bases at J, with 14 bases between. The CDR3 DNA is TGCAGTACAACAGCTACGCATGAAGCTTTCTTT. It is translated as CSTTATHEAFF.

The rearrangement uses TRBV7-9 and TRBJ2-5; 7 bases align to TRBD1. The CDR3 extends over 15 amino acids. Germline CDR1 is SEHNR and CDR2 is FQNEAQ (reference sequence). Trimming removed 3 bases from V and 7 bases from J; junction bases left unmatched: 11. CDR3 residues: CASSLPIPGQWTQYF. CDR3 sequence (DNA): TGTGCCAGCAGCTTGCCGATTCCGGGACAGTGGACCCAGTACTTC.

The chain couples TRBV6-5 to TRBJ2-1; 8 bases map to TRBD2. CDR1 MNHEY and CDR2 SVGAGI come from the germline V gene. The junction had 9 bases not matched to a gene; V was cut back by 6 bases and J by 5 bases. CDR3 length: 15 residues. The CDR3 sequence is CASSPRPAGDNEQFF. CDR3 nucleotides: TGTGCCAGCAGCCCCCGTCCAGCGGGAGACAATGAGCAGTTCTTC.

This clonotype was recorded at least ten times. This chain uses TRBV10-3 with TRBJ1-2; perhaps TRBD1 as D (6 bases). The CDR3 consists of 14 residues. V lost 3 bases and J 8 bases, leaving 16 bases between the germline ends. From germline, CDR1 is ENHRY and CDR2 SYGVKD. CDR3 protein: CAISDLRGARGYTF. CDR3 coding DNA: TGTGCCATCAGTGATCTTCGGGGGGCGAGGGGCTACACCTTC.

This clonotype has a handful of counts. The gene calls are TRBV7-6 and TRBJ1-2; 9 nucleotides agree with TRBD1. There are 13 residues in the CDR3. The trim removed 5 bases at V and 8 bases at J, leaving 6 bases unmatched. Germline V lookup: CDR1 SGHVS, CDR2 FNYEAQ. CDR3 region: CASSATGGRGYTF. The CDR3 DNA is TGTGCCAGCAGCGCCACAGGGGGCAGGGGCTACACCTTC. Drawing the rest from reference TRBV7-6 and TRBJ1-2, the complete variable domain is GAGVSQSPRYKVTKRGQDVALRCDPISGHVSLYWYRQALGQGPEFLTYFNYEAQQDKSGLPNDRFSAERPEGSISTLTIQRTEQRDSAMYRCASSATGGRGYTFGSGTRLTVV.

The chain is built from TRBV5-4 and TRBJ2-7, with TRBD2 matching 15 bases. The CDR3 covers 15 residues. Trimming removed 4 bases from V and 6 bases from J; junction bases left unmatched: 5. The germline V gene has CDR1 SGHNT and CDR2 YYREEE (reference sequence). CDR3 in amino acids: CASSTPGLAGGEQYF. The CDR3 bases are TGTGCCAGCAGCACTCCGGGACTAGCGGGGGGCGAGCAGTACTTC.

V usage is TRBV15 and J usage is TRBJ1-2; D may be TRBD1 (5 bases). Germline CDR1 is LNHNV and CDR2 is YYDKDF (reference sequence). The CDR3 totals 15 residues. Trimming took 1 base from V and 7 from J, leaving 16 bases between them. CDR3 protein: CATSRGGLRGSGYTF. Written as DNA, the CDR3 is TGTGCCACCAGCAGAGGGGGGTTGAGGGGTTCTGGCTACACCTTC.

In the case of this clonotype: A much larger clone lies a single base off, so this may be a read error. The chain couples TRBV12-3 or TRBV12-4 to TRBJ2-1; unclear D gene. Between the trimmed V and J ends, which lost 7 bases and 11 bases, there was a span of 9 bases. The CDR3 is made up of 10 amino acids. This CDR3 is CASTRFKQFF. In nucleotides, the CDR3 is TGTGCCAGCACTAGGTTCAAGCAGTTCTTC.

A remark on this clonotype: An end of the junction differs from the germline gene, which may be a read error. The genes are TRBV29-1 and TRBJ2-2; tentative D call: TRBD2 (5 bases). The CDR3 consists of 12 residues. Germline-derived CDR1 and CDR2 are SQVTM and ANQGSEA. Here the CDR3 DNA reads TGCAGCGCGGCCAAGAACACCGGGGAGCGGTTTTTT. This encodes CSAAKNTGERFF.

This chain uses TRBV28 with TRBJ1-2, with unresolved D. Germline CDR1 MDHEN, CDR2 SYDVKM. V was shortened by 4 bases and J by 5 bases, with 14 bases between the two germline ends. The CDR3 loop spans 14 amino acids. The CDR3: CASSSRTGDYGYTF. The CDR3 nucleotides read TGTGCCAGCAGTTCCCGGACGGGCGATTATGGCTACACCTTC.

The sample holds a few counts of this clonotype. The germline gene is not matched at one end of the junction; a read error may be the cause. The chain uses TRBV3-1 and TRBJ2-5, with 7 bases fitting TRBD2. This CDR3 region has 13 residues. Germline lookup yields CDR1 LGHDT and CDR2 YNNKEL (reference sequence). The CDR3 bases are TGTGCCAACAGCCAGGGACTACAAGAGACCCAGTACTTC. This encodes CANSQGLQETQYF.

This clonotype has a count of ten or more. The chain is built from TRBV4-1 and TRBJ1-6, with D possibly being TRBD1 (5 bases). The CDR3 contains 16 residues. The germline V gene encodes CDR1 MGHRA and CDR2 YSYEKL. The V and J ends lost 2 bases and 7 bases respectively, with 15 bases between them. CDR3 loop: CASSQRLGRDNSPLHF. The CDR3 DNA reads as TGCGCCAGCAGCCAACGCCTCGGACGGGACAATTCACCCCTCCACTTT.

This sequence joins TRBV20-1 and TRBJ1-4; the match to TRBD1 covers 7 bases. Trimming removed 6 bases from V and 5 bases from J; junction bases left unmatched: 6. This CDR3 region has 13 residues. Germline assignment: CDR1 DFQATT and CDR2 SNEGSKA (reference sequence). The CDR3 reads CSAVAGQNEKLFF. In DNA, the CDR3 is TGCAGTGCAGTCGCGGGACAGAATGAAAAACTGTTTTTT.

This clonotype was recorded at least ten times. The chain recombines TRBV4-1 with TRBJ2-6, with TRBD1 identical over 8 bases. Unmatched junction bases numbered 8, after V lost 1 base and J lost 0 bases. This CDR3 region has 19 residues. Germline lookup yields CDR1 MGHRA and CDR2 YSYEKL. CDR3 sequence: CASSQGSGGAFSGANVLTF. The CDR3, as DNA: TGCGCCAGCAGCCAAGGATCAGGGGGCGCATTCTCTGGGGCCAACGTCCTGACTTTC.

J is TRBJ1-2 and V is TRBV5-1; D is unclear. This CDR3 region has 15 residues. CDR1 SGHRS and CDR2 YFSETQ come from the germline V gene. Between the trimmed V and J ends, which lost 1 base and 0 bases, there was a span of 10 bases. The CDR3 reads CASSLSGQANYGYTF. The CDR3 coding sequence is TGCGCCAGCAGCTTGAGTGGGCAAGCTAACTATGGCTACACCTTC. The variable domain in full, with the rest retrieved from reference TRBV5-1 and TRBJ1-2, is KAGVTQTPRYLIKTRGQQVTLSCSPISGHRSVSWYQQTPGQGLQFLFEYFSETQRNKGNFPGRFSGRQFSNSRSEMNVSTLELGDSALYLCASSLSGQANYGYTFGSGTRLTVV.

A few counts support this clonotype. This chain joins TRBV6-5 and TRBJ2-1; 7 nucleotides match TRBD2. CDR3 length: 13 residues. J lost 13 bases, V lost 4 bases, and 10 bases had no gene match. Germline V CDR1 and CDR2: MNHEY, SVGAGI. CDR3 loop: CASSFLREGNQFF. The CDR3, as DNA: TGTGCCAGCAGTTTCCTCAGGGAGGGGAACCAGTTCTTC.

The chain joins TRBV7-8 to TRBJ2-7; D is unresolved. The J call may be mistaken, given a closer DNA end match to TRBJ2-5. The CDR3 is 13 amino acids. Germline V gene sequence: CDR1 SGHVS, CDR2 FQNEAQ. As DNA, the CDR3 is TGTGCCAGCAGCTTCCCTCCTCCGGAGACCCAGTACTTC. This codes for CASSFPPPETQYF.

This clonotype has more than one count but fewer than ten. This chain connects TRBV27 to TRBJ1-5; D unclear. V lost 6 bases, J lost 4 bases, and 10 bases lay in between. Germline V gives CDR1 MNHEY, CDR2 SMNVEV (reference sequence). The CDR3 has 13 residues. The CDR3 reads CASSYQENQPQHF. As DNA, the CDR3 is TGTGCCAGCAGCTACCAGGAAAATCAGCCCCAGCATTTT.

V usage is TRBV10-1 and J usage is TRBJ1-1, with 7 bases aligning to TRBD1. The CDR3 length is 14 residues. Germline V gives CDR1 WNHNN, CDR2 SYGVQD (reference sequence). V gave up 0 bases and J gave up 6 bases; unmatched junction bases: 4. CDR3: CASSESGQRAEAFF. The CDR3 bases are TGCGCCAGCAGTGAGTCGGGACAGAGGGCTGAAGCTTTCTTT.

This clonotype occurred many times. The rearrangement links TRBV10-3 to TRBJ2-1; D is uncertain. Trimming cost V 4 bases and J 6 bases, with 7 bases left between them. The CDR3 extends over 12 amino acids. Germline loops: CDR1 ENHRY, CDR2 SYGVKD. The CDR3 sequence is CAISGTGNEQFF. CDR3 sequence (DNA): TGTGCCATCAGTGGGACCGGCAATGAGCAGTTCTTC.

The chain couples TRBV15 to TRBJ2-7, with TRBD2 identical over 7 bases. This CDR3 has 15 amino acids. Per germline, CDR1 LNHNV and CDR2 YYDKDF (reference sequence). V lost 0 bases, J lost 4 bases, and 6 bases stayed unmatched. In nucleotides, the CDR3 is TGTGCCACCAGCAGAGATCGGGGGGTAGAGTACGAGCAGTACTTC. Its translation is CATSRDRGVEYEQYF.

V is TRBV20-1 and J is TRBJ1-1, with 8 bases lining up with TRBD1. After removal of 1 base from V and 4 bases from J, the junction contained 11 bases not matched to a gene. The V gene's germline CDR1 is DFQATT and CDR2 SNEGSKA (reference sequence). The CDR3 extends over 16 amino acids. The CDR3 coding sequence is TGCAGTGCTAGAGTAGGGGCAGGGGGCGAGGCCACTGAAGCTTTCTTT. Amino acids: CSARVGAGGEATEAFF.

This clonotype was observed a handful of times. This chain joins TRBV6-6 and TRBJ2-7, with a tentative D call TRBD2 (5 bases). From germline, CDR1 is MNHNY and CDR2 SVGAGI (reference sequence). V shed 5 bases and J shed 0 bases, with 11 bases lying between them. The CDR3 length is 14 residues. CDR3 sequence: CASSETGNSYEQYF. CDR3 coding DNA: TGTGCCAGCAGTGAGACCGGGAACTCCTACGAGCAGTACTTC.

Only a few counts were recorded for this clonotype. The chain recombines TRBV6-1 with TRBJ2-5; D not certain. Trimming took off 4 bases at V and 2 bases at J, with 11 bases between the two ends. CDR1 and CDR2 (germline): MNHNS, SASEGT. The CDR3 contains 14 residues. CDR3 region: CASSALTYQETQYF. The DNA for the CDR3 is TGTGCCAGCAGTGCCTTGACGTATCAAGAGACCCAGTACTTC.

This clonotype was picked up many times. The chain has TRBV6-4 and TRBJ1-1; TRBD1 is a possible D gene (5 bases). Germline V gene data show CDR1 as MRHNA and CDR2 as SNTAGT. V was cut by 6 bases and J by 1 base, with 15 bases left in between. The CDR3 length is 15 residues. The chain's CDR3 is CASRPIGRGNTEAFF. DNA for the CDR3: TGTGCCAGCAGACCGATTGGGAGGGGGAACACTGAAGCTTTCTTT.

The rearrangement uses TRBV5-1 and TRBJ2-3, with 11 bases lining up with TRBD1. CDR1 SGHRS and CDR2 YFSETQ come from the germline V gene. This CDR3 has 15 residues. V shed 4 bases, J shed 6 bases, and the junction held 7 bases outside the gene matches. Here the CDR3 reads CASSIGQGAMDTQYF. CDR3 sequence (DNA): TGCGCCAGCAGCATCGGACAGGGGGCGATGGATACGCAGTATTTT.

The V call is TRBV12-3 or TRBV12-4, the J call TRBJ2-5, with TRBD2 matching 8 bases. The length of the CDR3 is 14 residues. V was clipped by 4 bases and J by 6 bases; unmatched bases: 7. CDR3 residues: CASSYLAGDKTQYF. The CDR3 region has the DNA TGTGCCAGCAGTTATCTAGCGGGTGATAAGACCCAGTACTTC.

The genes are TRBV29-1 and TRBJ2-3; TRBD1 agrees at 7 bases. The CDR3 contains 15 residues. V shed 4 bases and J 0 bases; nucleotides not matched to a gene: 7. Germline lookup yields CDR1 SQVTM and CDR2 ANQGSEA. CDR3 sequence (DNA): TGCAGCGTTGCCGGGACAGCCTCTAGCACAGATACGCAGTATTTT. This encodes CSVAGTASSTDTQYF.

Here the CDR3 DNA reads TGTGCCATCAGTGAGTCGAGGACCTCCTACAATGAGCAGTTCTTC. Protein: CAISESRTSYNEQFF. The J gene is TRBJ2-1, the V gene TRBV10-3; D unresolved. V lost 0 bases and J lost 0, with 6 bases in between. CDR3 length: 15 residues. The germline gives CDR1 ENHRY, CDR2 SYGVKD.